One and the same sample provided the 19 T cell receptor beta chains below, sequenced in a study of blood T cell repertoires in COVID-19. Libraries were prepared by immunoSEQ multiplex PCR; TCRdb keeps only in-frame clonotypes and omits some of them. The table lists fewer than 350,000 clones, 81% of them singletons. Specimen: peripheral blood. These receptors were taken from an older woman with active or convalescent COVID-19.

The rearrangement links TRBV4-1 to TRBJ2-1; 8 nucleotides agree with TRBD2. J gave up 10 bases and V 5 bases, and 7 bases lay outside the gene matches. CDR1 is MGHRA and CDR2 is YSYEKL in the germline V gene. The CDR3 runs to 13 residues. CDR3 amino acids: CASSFSGTMEQFF. The CDR3 DNA reads as TGCGCCAGCAGCTTTAGCGGGACAATGGAGCAGTTCTTC.

J is TRBJ1-2 and V is TRBV10-2, with D perhaps TRBD1 (5 bases). Germline V CDR1 and CDR2: WSHSY, SAAADI. V lost 3 bases to trimming and J lost 1 base, with 6 bases between them. The length of the CDR3 is 13 residues. The CDR3 here is CASSDRGNYGYTF. DNA of the CDR3: TGCGCCAGCAGTGATAGGGGTAACTATGGCTACACCTTC.

The chain joins TRBV6-5 to TRBJ1-1; 10 nucleotides match TRBD1. CDR1 is MNHEY and CDR2 is SVGAGI in the germline V gene. The CDR3 runs to 14 residues. Unmatched junction bases numbered 6, after V lost 2 bases and J lost 9 bases. The CDR3 region is CASSYGQGVGQAFF. CDR3 nucleotides: TGTGCCAGCAGTTACGGACAGGGGGTGGGTCAAGCTTTCTTT.

This clone came up many times. The chain employs TRBV25-1 and TRBJ1-2, with a weak D call TRBD1 (5 bases). Germline values: CDR1 MGHDK, CDR2 SYGVNS. CDR3 length: 12 amino acids. The CDR3 nucleotides are TGTGCTACCTCCCAGCAGGGACTCGTTCGCACCTTC. Its translation is CATSQQGLVRTF.

The chain has TRBV3-1 (or the pseudogene TRBV3-2) and TRBJ2-3, with 8 bases fitting TRBD1. The germline gives CDR1 LGHDT, CDR2 YNNKEL (reference sequence). The junction had 21 bases not matched to a gene; V was cut back by 10 bases and J by 6 bases. This CDR3 region has 17 residues. Here the CDR3 reads CATPQEVARGRRDTQYF. The CDR3, as DNA: TGTGCCACCCCACAAGAGGTGGCCAGGGGGCGCCGGGATACGCAGTATTTT.

The chain employs TRBV25-1 and TRBJ2-1; 8 nucleotides line up with TRBD1. V lost 5 bases and J lost 7; bases outside the gene matches: 13. This CDR3 contains 16 residues. Germline V lookup: CDR1 MGHDK, CDR2 SYGVNS. CDR3 nucleotide sequence: TGTGCCAGCAGTTCATCCGGACAGGGTGGTTTTAATGAGCAGTTCTTC. As protein: CASSSSGQGGFNEQFF.

This rearrangement joins TRBV6-6 to TRBJ1-1; TRBD1 matches at 8 bases. The germline V gene encodes CDR1 MNHNY and CDR2 SVGAGI (reference sequence). The CDR3 covers 15 residues. V lost 2 bases, J lost 5 bases, and 7 bases stayed unmatched. CDR3 sequence: CASSYLHDRGTEAFF. DNA for the CDR3: TGTGCCAGCAGTTACCTCCACGACAGGGGAACTGAAGCTTTCTTT.

The chain has TRBV19 and TRBJ1-1; D not resolved. The germline CDR1 and CDR2 sequences are LNHDA and SQIVND (reference sequence). This CDR3 spans 14 amino acids. Trimming left V 6 bases short and J 3 bases short, with 14 bases between. The CDR3: CASSLLEGYTEAFF. CDR3 in DNA: TGTGCCAGTAGCCTCCTGGAGGGTTACACTGAAGCTTTCTTT.

The chain recombines TRBV3-1 (or the pseudogene TRBV3-2) with TRBJ2-5, with TRBD2 as a possible D gene (6 bases). The germline V gene encodes CDR1 LGHDT and CDR2 YNNKEL (reference sequence). Trimming cost V 4 bases and J 0 bases, with 9 bases left between them. The CDR3 is 14 residues long. The CDR3 coding sequence is TGTGCCAGCAGCCTTGGACTAAACCAAGAGACCCAGTACTTC. Its translation: CASSLGLNQETQYF.

This chain connects TRBV24-1 to TRBJ1-2; D call uncertain. V was trimmed by 7 bases and J by 3 bases, leaving 14 bases between them. This CDR3 region has 14 residues. Germline V CDR1 and CDR2: KGHDR, SFDVKD. The CDR3: CATRSSGFDYGYTF. The CDR3 DNA reads as TGTGCCACCAGGTCTTCCGGGTTCGACTATGGCTACACCTTC.

The chain combines TRBV11-2 with TRBJ1-1; D possibly corresponds to TRBD1 (5 bases). Germline lookup yields CDR1 SGHAT and CDR2 FQNNGV. This CDR3 contains 12 residues. Trimming removed 2 bases from V and 11 bases from J, with 12 bases in between. As DNA, the CDR3 is TGTGCCAGCAGCTTATCCGGAGGGGTCGCTTTCTTT. Its translation is CASSLSGGVAFF.

The J gene is TRBJ1-2, the V gene TRBV5-1, with D perhaps TRBD1 (5 bases). Germline V gives CDR1 SGHRS, CDR2 YFSETQ. The V and J ends lost 4 bases and 5 bases respectively, with 18 bases between them. This CDR3 region has 15 residues. Here the CDR3 reads CASSPSVLSGYGYTF. CDR3 DNA sequence: TGCGCCAGCAGCCCCAGCGTTCTCTCAGGGTATGGCTACACCTTC.

The J gene is TRBJ1-2, the V gene TRBV11-2; possible D gene TRBD1, 6 bases. CDR3 length: 13 amino acids. From germline, CDR1 is SGHAT and CDR2 FQNNGV. Trimming stripped 5 bases from V and 5 bases from J, with 12 bases between. CDR3: CASSRDIGYGYTF. CDR3 DNA sequence: TGTGCCAGCAGCAGGGACATCGGATATGGCTACACCTTC.

The V and J genes are TRBV6-1 and TRBJ2-5; TRBD1 might be the D (6 bases). From germline, CDR1 is MNHNS and CDR2 SASEGT. The CDR3 loop spans 13 amino acids. V dropped 3 bases and J dropped 5 bases, with 10 bases sitting between them. CDR3 coding DNA: TGTGCCAGCAGTGACGCAAGGGGGGAGACCCAGTACTTC. As protein: CASSDARGETQYF.

The J gene is TRBJ1-2, the V gene TRBV29-1; D is unresolved. Trimming pared 3 bases from V and 3 bases from J, leaving 14 bases between. CDR1 is SQVTM, CDR2 ANQGSEA, per germline. This CDR3 comprises 14 residues. CDR3 residues: CSVDSRGADYGYTF. CDR3 bases: TGCAGCGTTGATTCTCGAGGCGCGGACTATGGCTACACCTTC.

This sequence joins TRBV3-1 (or the pseudogene TRBV3-2) and TRBJ2-7, with D perhaps TRBD1 (6 bases). Trimming took 0 bases from V and 13 from J, leaving 16 bases between them. Germline values: CDR1 LGHDT, CDR2 YNNKEL (reference sequence). CDR3 size: 13 residues. The DNA for the CDR3 is TGTGCCAGCAGCCAAGAAAGGGACAAGGTCAGATACTTC. Its translation is CASSQERDKVRYF.

CDR3 sequence: CASSYVTGPYEQYF. In nucleotides, the CDR3 is TGTGCCAGCAGTTACGTGACAGGGCCCTACGAGCAGTACTTC. The rearrangement joins TRBV6-2 or TRBV6-3 to TRBJ2-7; 7 bases fit TRBD1. There are 14 residues in the CDR3. V shed 2 bases, J shed 2 bases, and the junction held 3 bases outside the gene matches. In germline, CDR1 is MNHEY, CDR2 SVGEGT.

The chain carries TRBV4-3 and TRBJ2-3; possible D gene TRBD1, 5 bases. The V end lost 0 bases, the J end lost 1 base, and 14 bases lay between the germline ends. From germline, CDR1 is LGHNA and CDR2 YSLEER. This CDR3 is built from 17 residues. CDR3 loop: CASSQEMVRQRTDTQYF. The CDR3 nucleotides read TGCGCCAGCAGCCAAGAGATGGTGCGACAGCGCACAGATACGCAGTATTTT.

This clone was counted a single time. This rearrangement joins TRBV14 to TRBJ1-1; D may be TRBD1 (5 bases). The CDR3 length is 14 residues. Per the germline V gene, CDR1 is SGHDN and CDR2 is FVKESK. V was clipped by 1 base and J by 4 bases, with 10 bases between them. The CDR3 bases are TGTGCCAGCAGCCAAGTTGTGGGGGGCACTGAAGCTTTCTTT. Protein sequence: CASSQVVGGTEAFF.